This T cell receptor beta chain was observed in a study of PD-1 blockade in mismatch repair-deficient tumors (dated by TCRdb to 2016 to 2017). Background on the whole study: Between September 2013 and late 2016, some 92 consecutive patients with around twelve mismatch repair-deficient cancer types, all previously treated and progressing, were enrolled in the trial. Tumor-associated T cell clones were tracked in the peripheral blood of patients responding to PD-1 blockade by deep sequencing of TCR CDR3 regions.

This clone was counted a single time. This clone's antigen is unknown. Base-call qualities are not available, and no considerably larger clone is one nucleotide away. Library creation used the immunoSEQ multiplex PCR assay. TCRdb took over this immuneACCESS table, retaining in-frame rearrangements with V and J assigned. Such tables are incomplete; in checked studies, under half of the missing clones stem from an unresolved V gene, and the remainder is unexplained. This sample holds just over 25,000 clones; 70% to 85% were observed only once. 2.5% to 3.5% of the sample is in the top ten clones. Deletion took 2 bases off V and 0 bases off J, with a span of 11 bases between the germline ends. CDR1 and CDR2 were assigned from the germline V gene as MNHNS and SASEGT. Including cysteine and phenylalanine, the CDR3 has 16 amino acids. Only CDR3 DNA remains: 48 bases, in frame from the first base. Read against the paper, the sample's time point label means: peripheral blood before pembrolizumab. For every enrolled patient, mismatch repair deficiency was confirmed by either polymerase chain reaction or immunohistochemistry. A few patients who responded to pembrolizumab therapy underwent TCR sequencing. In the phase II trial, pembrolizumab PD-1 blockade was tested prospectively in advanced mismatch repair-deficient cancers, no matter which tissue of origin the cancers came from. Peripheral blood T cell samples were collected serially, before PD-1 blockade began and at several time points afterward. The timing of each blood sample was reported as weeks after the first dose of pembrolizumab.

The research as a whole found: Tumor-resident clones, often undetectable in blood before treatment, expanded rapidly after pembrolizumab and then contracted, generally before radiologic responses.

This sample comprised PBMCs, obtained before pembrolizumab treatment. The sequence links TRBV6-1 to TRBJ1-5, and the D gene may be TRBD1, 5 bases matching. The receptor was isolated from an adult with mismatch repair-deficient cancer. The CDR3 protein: CASSENRQYSNQPQHF. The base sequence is TGTGCCAGCAGTGAAAATAGACAGTATAGCAATCAGCCCCAGCATTTT.